This entry concerns a single TCR beta chain. CDR3 size: 15 residues. V shed 2 bases, J shed 8 bases, and the junction held 10 bases outside the gene matches. Germline V gene sequence: CDR1 SGHRS, CDR2 YFSETQ. The data are from a study of T cell changes during pregnancy in multiple sclerosis. The method was immunoSEQ multiplex PCR; TCRdb's version includes in-frame clones alone and lacks a portion of them. The sample includes about 99,000 clones, 93% of them seen just once. The J gene is TRBJ1-2, the V gene TRBV5-1, with 9 bases aligning to TRBD1. The source was peripheral blood, collected after pregnancy. The receptor was derived from a female donor with multiple sclerosis, enrolled in a pregnancy study. The CDR3 nucleotides read TGCGCCAGCAGCTTATCGGGACAGGGAGGTTACGGCTACACCTTC. The encoded protein is CASSLSGQGGYGYTF.